This T cell receptor beta chain was obtained from a study of blood T cell repertoires in COVID-19. Across the whole study: From the United States, Italy and Spain came samples of acute and convalescent COVID-19. From T cells, B-cell-depleted T cells, or PBMCs came the material, which was cDNA or gDNA.

Methods used by the authors: From reference gene primer amplification, estimates of nucleated cell counts were derived. This table comes from immunoSEQ multiplex PCR, and its TCRdb copy is limited to in-frame clones, with some not included. The V and J calls and clone size are taken from that table; D and trimming were inferred from the DNA. The sample includes about 130,000 clones, roughly 79% seen only once; the top ten take 20%. Germline V gives CDR1 SGHAT, CDR2 FQNNGV. The V end was cut by 2 bases, the J end by 1 base, with 8 bases between. This CDR3 spans 14 amino acids. This sequence originates from an elderly man with acute or convalescent COVID-19. The rearrangement links TRBV11-2 to TRBJ1-1, with unresolved D. The sequencing sample was made of peripheral blood. The CDR3 nucleotides read TGTGCCAGCAGCTTATCCATTAGGAACACTGAAGCTTTCTTT. Translated, it gives CASSLSIRNTEAFF.